A selection of T cell receptor beta chains follows, all from one sample in a study of blood T cell repertoires in COVID-19. Sequenced by immunoSEQ multiplex PCR; TCRdb stores in-frame clones only, minus some. In the table there are roughly 230,000 clones, 83% of which are singletons. Sequences were obtained from peripheral blood. These TCRs come from a human donor in a cohort sampled during active COVID-19. Both conserved end residues are part of each CDR3. The size field is filled for only some rows; it gives once, few, many or a size class.

TRBV5-1	-	TRBJ1-6	CASSLASGGNSPLHF
TRBV5-1	-	TRBJ2-1	CASSALAGEYNEQFF
TRBV5-1	-	TRBJ2-3	CASSPGVTPSTQYF
TRBV6-2/TRBV6-3	-	TRBJ1-1	CASSFWVERTEAFF
TRBV25-1	-	TRBJ2-1	CASSDSISGRSYNEQFF
TRBV28	once	TRBJ1-1	CASSSDRALRAFF
TRBV6-5	once	TRBJ2-7	CATTDYLSEQYF
TRBV11-2	once	TRBJ2-1	CASTATGGTYRHEQFF
TRBV9	-	TRBJ2-3	CASSDKGSTDTQYF
TRBV11-2	-	TRBJ1-4	CASSPMGLTNEKLFF
TRBV18	-	TRBJ2-7	CASSAGTGGEQYF
TRBV21-1	-	TRBJ2-2	CASSKEASGRADTGELFF
TRBV15	-	TRBJ2-4	CATSRDRGKNIQYF
TRBV4-1	-	TRBJ1-4	CASSRDRGLLFF
TRBV10-1	-	TRBJ2-3	CASRTGETDTQYF
TRBV5-1	-	TRBJ2-3	CASSLTSGRTDTQYF
TRBV24-1	once	TRBJ2-2	CATSSRETGELFF
TRBV29-1	-	TRBJ1-2	CSAIQGARGYTF
TRBV5-1	-	TRBJ2-1	CASSLDQRTGQFWNEQFF
TRBV7-2	-	TRBJ1-5	CASSQPFTGSDQPQHF
TRBV6-5	few	TRBJ2-7	CASSTWDSRYYEQYF
TRBV5-5	-	TRBJ2-7	CASSSSSYEQYF
TRBV19	once	TRBJ2-2	CASSIPGRGRGELFF
TRBV5-6	-	TRBJ1-6	CASSLDRKYNSPLHF
TRBV5-1	-	TRBJ1-6	CASSRTRDRGSPLHF
TRBV9	-	TRBJ2-7	CASSVRQISYEQYF
TRBV7-9	-	TRBJ2-3	CASSLGLAGISRSTDTQYF
TRBV7-6	-	TRBJ2-1	CASRQANEQFF
TRBV11-1	-	TRBJ2-1	CASSPDDPSGYNEQFF
TRBV4-1	few	TRBJ2-2	CASSRTETGELFF
TRBV10-3	-	TRBJ2-7	CAITKDSTTYEQYF
TRBV9	-	TRBJ2-5	CASSVMEGRETQYF
TRBV18	few	TRBJ2-3	CASSPPLRLAGGTDTQYF
TRBV7-3	-	TRBJ2-3	CASSFSSGDALDTQYF
TRBV28	-	TRBJ2-3	CASTTITGLAGVGDTQYF
TRBV5-1	-	TRBJ1-5	CASSPGQTNSNQPQHF
TRBV9	-	TRBJ1-2	CASSAREGAGGYTF
TRBV5-5	-	TRBJ2-2	CASSRGTSNTGELFF
TRBV10-3	-	TRBJ1-1	CAIGETGGMNTEAFF
TRBV3-1/TRBV3-2	-	TRBJ1-6	CASSSWGGSNSPLHF
TRBV6-1	-	TRBJ2-3	CASSEVAGSTDTQYF
TRBV24-1	-	TRBJ2-2	CATSDPGLGTGELFF
TRBV15	-	TRBJ2-7	CATSTGGRAHEQYF
TRBV7-9	-	TRBJ2-1	CASSFWTSGNNEQFF
TRBV3-1/TRBV3-2	few	TRBJ1-4	CASSHGTGYGKLFF
TRBV3-1/TRBV3-2	-	TRBJ1-4	CASSPPTGGREKLFF
TRBV5-5	-	TRBJ2-3	CASSLRLGGDTQYF
TRBV19	-	TRBJ2-4	CASSPTVAKNIQYF
TRBV27	-	TRBJ2-7	CASSFRSGRTYEQYF
TRBV6-5	-	TRBJ2-7	CASTFGGGTYEQYF
TRBV5-1	once	TRBJ1-2	CASSLGTGVDGYTF
TRBV4-1	-	TRBJ2-7	CASSQDPPGSGFLYEQYF
TRBV7-2	-	TRBJ2-1	CASSLGIAGAYNEQFF
TRBV4-1	once	TRBJ1-5	CASSQGYRGRSNQPQHF
TRBV11-2	-	TRBJ2-7	CASSSRTGTGSYEQYF
TRBV11-3	-	TRBJ2-7	CASSLEAGGDYEQYF
TRBV6-1	-	TRBJ2-5	CASSEVIGQETQYF
TRBV7-2	-	TRBJ1-6	CASSPTEGLPLHF
TRBV11-2	-	TRBJ2-2	CASRPLTFGSMNTGELFF
TRBV6-1	-	TRBJ2-1	CASSGRTSGGAFMGNEQFF